This T cell receptor beta chain was documented in a study of spatial heterogeneity in lung cancer. In the study overall: Sequencing of follow-up PBMC samples took place when they were available, at a median of about 22 months after resection.

The study, taken as a whole, reports: Circulating ubiquitous expanded tumor TCRs were observed more frequently at resection than at follow-up.

CDR3 length: 15 amino acids. V was shortened by 7 bases and J by 6 bases, with 17 bases between the two germline ends. Germline-derived CDR1 and CDR2 are SGHRS and YFSETQ. In regard to this clonotype: Its cognate antigen is unknown.

This sample's time point: blood at routine non-recurrence follow-up after resection. Whole RNA came from tumor, nontumor lung or frozen PBMC and was sequenced without being sorted. Single TCR cDNA molecules each had their own unique molecular identifier. TCRdb re-called the 5' RACE reads with MiXCR, one entry per CDR3 protein. The sample has about 120,000 distinct CDR3 sequences, more than 10% seen once. The sample in question was PBMCs, obtained at follow-up. The genes are TRBV5-1 and TRBJ1-6, with TRBD1 as a possible D gene (6 bases). The receptor was derived from a male donor with early-stage non-small cell lung cancer. In DNA form, the CDR3 reads TGCGCCAGCTCCCGGGACGGGGGGCCTAATTCACCCCTCCACTTT. It encodes CASSRDGGPNSPLHF. Full variable domain (rest looked up from reference TRBV5-1 and TRBJ1-6): KAGVTQTPRYLIKTRGQQVTLSCSPISGHRSVSWYQQTPGQGLQFLFEYFSETQRNKGNFPGRFSGRQFSNSRSEMNVSTLELGDSALYLCASSRDGGPNSPLHFGNGTRLTVT.